A selection of T cell receptor beta chains follows, all from one sample in a study of post-analysis software for immune sequencing data. MiXCR was run by TCRdb on the PCR reads, yielding one entry per CDR3 protein. The data hold some 690,000 distinct CDR3 sequences, with around 64% observed a single time. The sample consisted of blood. These receptors came from a girl aged 2-10 years with multiple sclerosis. CDR3s include the opening cysteine and the closing phenylalanine or tryptophan. The D gene is left open where the match is weak. Only part of the rows carry a size: once, few, many, or a class if the clone is expanded.

TRBV5-1	few	-	TRBJ2-1	CASSFSVSSYNEQFF	TGCGCCAGCAGCTTTTCGGTTAGCTCCTACAATGAGCAGTTCTTC
TRBV11-2	-	-	TRBJ2-3	CASSLGRQGTDTQYF	TGTGCCAGCAGCTTGGGCCGACAGGGCACAGATACGCAGTATTTT
TRBV28	-	TRBD1	TRBJ2-5	CASSFGTGSRLQETQYF	TGTGCCAGCAGTTTCGGGACAGGATCACGCCTCCAAGAGACCCAGTACTTC
TRBV5-1	-	-	TRBJ2-7	CASSFHRESYEQYF	TGCGCCAGCAGCTTCCATAGGGAGTCCTACGAGCAGTACTTC
TRBV7-2	few	-	TRBJ2-7	CASSLEYFRVHEQYF	TGTGCCAGCAGCTTAGAGTACTTCAGGGTCCACGAGCAGTACTTC
TRBV29-1	few	-	TRBJ2-5	CSVEDLRYQETQYF	TGCAGCGTTGAAGATCTAAGGTACCAAGAGACCCAGTACTTC
TRBV20-1	few	TRBD1	TRBJ2-7	CSVISLGQVYEQYF	TGCAGTGTTATAAGCCTGGGACAGGTCTACGAGCAGTACTTC
TRBV7-9	-	-	TRBJ1-2	CASKGDVSYGYTF	TGTGCCAGCAAGGGGGACGTGTCCTATGGCTACACCTTC
TRBV20-1	-	TRBD2	TRBJ2-5	CSGGSGIHEETQYF	TGCAGTGGGGGTAGCGGGATCCACGAGGAGACCCAGTACTTC
TRBV21-1	once	-	TRBJ2-1	CASSKVCQFF	TGTGCCAGCAGCAAAGTCTGCCAGTTCTTC
TRBV6-5	many	-	TRBJ2-1	CASSQSSYNEQFF	TGTGCCAGCAGCCAGAGCTCCTACAATGAGCAGTTCTTC
TRBV7-2	-	-	TRBJ1-5	CASSFPPGNQPQHF	TGTGCCAGCAGCTTCCCTCCCGGGAATCAGCCCCAGCATTTT
TRBV20-1	-	-	TRBJ2-4	CSAKSARTISKNIQYF	TGCAGTGCTAAGTCCGCTCGGACTATCTCCAAAAACATTCAGTACTTC
TRBV6-6	-	-	TRBJ2-7	CASSYSDIGGEQYF	TGTGCCAGCAGTTACAGTGACATTGGAGGCGAGCAGTACTTC
TRBV10-2	few	-	TRBJ2-5	CASFQETQYF	TGCGCCAGCTTCCAAGAGACCCAGTACTTC
TRBV28	once	-	TRBJ2-2	CASRARFRLRELFF	TGTGCCAGCAGGGCCCGTTTCAGGCTAAGGGAGCTGTTTTTT
TRBV12-3/TRBV12-4	-	TRBD1	TRBJ2-1	CASSFTGTGNRNEQFF	TGTGCCAGCAGTTTCACTGGGACAGGGAATCGGAATGAGCAGTTCTTC
TRBV25-1	few	-	TRBJ2-3	CASSVGPGEADTQDF	TGTGCCAGCAGTGTCGGCCCCGGAGAGGCAGATACGCAGGATTTT
TRBV4-3	-	-	TRBJ2-2	CASSQVTAPTGGELFF	TGCGCCAGCAGCCAAGTTACGGCCCCAACAGGCGGGGAGCTGTTTTTT
TRBV6-5	-	TRBD2	TRBJ2-1	CASSHLAGGNNEQFF	TGTGCCAGCAGTCACCTAGCGGGGGGTAACAATGAGCAGTTCTTC
TRBV7-9	-	-	TRBJ2-2	CASSLQDPLLNTGELFF	TGTGCCAGCAGCTTACAGGACCCCCTTCTGAACACCGGGGAGCTGTTTTTT
TRBV11-1	-	-	TRBJ2-5	CASSTGVTRETQYF	TGTGCCAGCAGCACGGGGGTAACCAGGGAGACCCAGTACTTC
TRBV5-1	few	TRBD2	TRBJ2-1	CASRSSGRELRSSYNEQFF	TGCGCCAGCAGGAGTAGCGGGAGGGAATTGAGGAGCTCCTACAATGAGCAGTTCTTC
TRBV25-1	-	-	TRBJ2-3	CASRAQGGTDTQYF	TGTGCCAGCAGGGCACAAGGCGGCACAGATACGCAGTATTTT
TRBV12-3/TRBV12-4	-	TRBD2	TRBJ2-5	CASSKRGVQETQYF	TGTGCCAGCAGTAAGCGGGGGGTCCAAGAGACCCAGTACTTC
TRBV3-1	-	-	TRBJ2-1	CASSHPDGVTPYNEQFF	TGTGCCAGCAGCCACCCCGACGGGGTTACACCCTACAATGAGCAGTTCTTC
TRBV7-2	-	-	TRBJ2-4	CASSFEGPTKNIQYF	TGTGCCAGCAGCTTTGAGGGCCCAACCAAAAACATTCAGTACTTC
TRBV20-1	-	TRBD2	TRBJ2-1	CSATRVRGLAGTYNEQFF	TGCAGTGCTACTCGGGTTAGAGGACTAGCGGGGACCTACAATGAGCAGTTCTTC
TRBV25-1	few	-	TRBJ1-2	CASSGPNLYGYTF	TGTGCCAGCAGTGGGCCAAACCTCTATGGCTACACCTTC
TRBV7-9	-	-	TRBJ2-1	CASSPATGNEQFF	TGTGCCAGCAGCCCGGCTACGGGGAATGAGCAGTTCTTC
TRBV29-1	-	-	TRBJ2-3	CSVVSGVNGAQYF	TGCAGCGTTGTCTCCGGGGTAAACGGCGCCCAGTATTTT
TRBV9	-	-	TRBJ2-5	CASSVGGGEETQYF	TGTGCCAGCAGCGTGGGAGGGGGGGAGGAGACCCAGTACTTC
TRBV12-3/TRBV12-4	-	-	TRBJ2-2	CASSVGADNTGELFF	TGTGCCAGCAGTGTAGGGGCAGATAACACCGGGGAGCTGTTTTTT
TRBV20-1	-	-	TRBJ1-5	CSARDHRPDSNQPQHF	TGCAGTGCTAGAGATCACAGACCAGATAGCAATCAGCCCCAGCATTTT
TRBV3-1	-	-	TRBJ2-1	CASSRTGSNEQFF	TGTGCCAGCAGCCGTACAGGGTCCAATGAGCAGTTCTTC
TRBV29-1	-	-	TRBJ1-4	CSVGRDNNEKLFF	TGCAGCGTTGGAAGGGACAATAATGAAAAACTGTTTTTT
TRBV12-3/TRBV12-4	few	TRBD2	TRBJ2-5	CASSLLAGKETQYF	TGTGCCAGCAGTTTGCTAGCGGGTAAAGAGACCCAGTACTTC
TRBV15	-	-	TRBJ2-5	CATSRDSGGETQYF	TGTGCCACCAGCAGAGATTCTGGGGGCGAGACCCAGTACTTC
TRBV7-2	-	-	TRBJ1-2	CASSLGVFDYGYTF	TGTGCCAGCAGCCTCGGGGTATTTGACTATGGCTACACCTTC
TRBV5-1	-	TRBD1	TRBJ2-5	CASSPLDRSQEAQYF	TGCGCCAGCAGCCCATTGGACAGGTCGCAAGAGGCCCAGTACTTC
TRBV29-1	few	-	TRBJ2-3	CSVVPSTDTQYF	TGCAGCGTTGTACCTAGCACAGATACGCAGTATTTT
TRBV12-3/TRBV12-4	-	-	TRBJ2-7	CANSWEYF	TGTGCCAACAGTTGGGAGTACTTC
TRBV7-2	-	-	TRBJ2-5	CASSLVGGPSRETQYF	TGTGCCAGCAGCTTAGTGGGGGGACCTAGTCGGGAGACCCAGTACTTC
TRBV7-6	-	-	TRBJ2-5	CASSERPGGKETQYF	TGTGCCAGCAGCGAACGGCCAGGAGGGAAAGAGACCCAGTACTTC
TRBV7-3	-	-	TRBJ2-1	CASSRMPGNFNEQFF	TGTGCCAGCAGCCGAATGCCGGGGAACTTCAATGAGCAGTTCTTC
TRBV6-2/TRBV6-3	-	-	TRBJ1-5	CASMGAPGYQPQHF	TGTGCCAGCATGGGGGCCCCGGGATATCAGCCCCAGCATTTT
TRBV3-1	-	TRBD1	TRBJ1-2	CASSLRTGHSSYTF	TGTGCCAGCAGCCTTCGGACAGGCCATTCGAGCTACACCTTC
TRBV20-1	-	TRBD2	TRBJ2-7	CSAPPAASGSIVHEQYF	TGCAGTGCGCCCCCGGCGGCTAGCGGGAGTATTGTCCACGAGCAGTACTTC
TRBV6-6	-	-	TRBJ2-1	CASRAGHSGDEQFF	TGTGCCAGCAGGGCGGGACATTCGGGGGATGAGCAGTTCTTC
TRBV27	-	TRBD1	TRBJ2-7	CASSSGTGARQYF	TGTGCCAGCAGTTCTGGGACAGGGGCGAGACAGTACTTC